Presented here are 21 T cell receptor beta chains from one specimen sequenced in a study of spatial heterogeneity in lung cancer. Sample time point: sample taken at primary tumor resection. TCRdb fed the 5' RACE reads into MiXCR, producing one record per CDR3 protein. The sample lists tens of thousands of distinct CDR3 sequences; less than 6% were seen once. The specimen was PBMCs, collected at surgery. Receptors were obtained from a male donor with early-stage non-small cell lung cancer.

This clonotype was observed many times. V gene TRBV7-2 combines with J gene TRBJ1-2; D uncertain. From germline, CDR1 is SGHTA and CDR2 FQGNSA. Trimming took off 1 base at V and 4 bases at J, with 10 bases between the two ends. This CDR3 contains 14 residues. CDR3 amino acids: CASSLDGRFYGYTF. The CDR3 nucleotides are TGTGCCAGCAGCTTAGATGGACGGTTCTATGGCTACACCTTC. The whole variable domain, remainder taken from reference TRBV7-2 and TRBJ1-2, is GAGVSQSPSNKVTEKGKDVELRCDPISGHTALYWYRQSLGQGLEFLIYFQGNSAPDKSGLPSDRFSAERTGGSVSTLTIQRTQQEDSAVYLCASSLDGRFYGYTFGSGTRLTVV.

This clonotype was detected ten times or more. The chain carries TRBV27 and TRBJ2-1; D gene uncertain. The germline V gene has CDR1 MNHEY and CDR2 SMNVEV (reference sequence). Trimming cost V 4 bases and J 6 bases, with 7 bases left between them. The CDR3 contains 12 residues. For the CDR3, the DNA is TGTGCCAGCAGTTCAGTAAGCAATGAGCAGTTCTTC. Protein: CASSSVSNEQFF.

This clonotype has ten or more counts. The chain combines TRBV7-6 with TRBJ2-5; 9 bases agree with TRBD1. The CDR3 extends over 16 amino acids. Trimming took 1 base from V and 4 from J; bases not matched to a gene: 7. Germline V gene lookup returns CDR1 SGHVS and CDR2 FNYEAQ. The CDR3 nucleotides are TGTGCCAGCAGCTTAGAAGGGCGACAGGGGGGAGAGACCCAGTACTTC. As protein: CASSLEGRQGGETQYF.

V and J are TRBV5-1 and TRBJ2-7; D is possibly TRBD2 (6 bases). CDR1 is SGHRS, CDR2 YFSETQ, per germline. CDR3 length: 12 amino acids. Trimming left V 4 bases short and J 3 bases short, with 8 bases between. CDR3 bases: TGCGCCAGCAGCGGGGGGTTCTACGAGCAGTACTTC. It translates to CASSGGFYEQYF.

This clonotype came up many times. The chain uses TRBV5-1 and TRBJ2-1, with a possible D match to TRBD2 (6 bases). This CDR3 comprises 15 residues. The V gene's germline CDR1 is SGHRS and CDR2 YFSETQ. Trimming cost V 6 bases and J 7 bases, with 20 bases left between them. The CDR3: CASMAGASARNEQFF. The CDR3 DNA reads as TGCGCCAGCATGGCTGGAGCTAGCGCGAGAAATGAGCAGTTCTTC.

Note on this clonotype: This sequence may be a read error, since a much larger clone differs from it by one base. The chain employs TRBV7-9 and TRBJ2-7; D gene uncertain. The CDR3 loop spans 13 amino acids. Germline V gene lookup returns CDR1 SEHNR and CDR2 FQNEAQ (reference sequence). V lost 10 bases, J lost 3 bases, and 16 bases lay in between. As DNA, the CDR3 is TGTGCCACCTCGATAGGGAACAACTACGAGCAGTACTTC. Its translation is CATSIGNNYEQYF.

This clonotype showed up many times. The chain employs TRBV7-8 and TRBJ1-1; 7 bases agree with TRBD1. The CDR3 totals 18 residues. The trim removed 4 bases at V and 0 bases at J, leaving 14 bases unmatched. Germline-derived CDR1 and CDR2 are SGHVS and FQNEAQ. CDR3 nucleotides: TGTGCCAGCAGCTCCCGACGACAGGGACTAGAATTGAACACTGAAGCTTTCTTT. Its protein product is CASSSRRQGLELNTEAFF.

This clonotype was counted at least ten times. J is TRBJ2-2 and V is TRBV6-5, with no clear D. Germline loops: CDR1 MNHEY, CDR2 SVGAGI. V was shortened by 7 bases and J by 3 bases, with 18 bases between the two germline ends. The CDR3 has 16 residues. The CDR3 loop is CASTGGGLLHTGELFF. DNA for the CDR3: TGTGCCAGCACCGGCGGCGGTCTCCTACACACCGGGGAGCTGTTTTTT.

This clonotype has more than one count but fewer than ten. The chain joins TRBV24-1 to TRBJ2-1, with TRBD2 identical over 13 bases. From germline, CDR1 is KGHDR and CDR2 SFDVKD. The CDR3 loop spans 14 amino acids. With V trimmed by 8 bases and J by 9 bases, 6 bases remained unmatched. CDR3 protein: CATKGTSGKGEQFF. The CDR3 region has the DNA TGTGCCACCAAAGGGACTAGCGGGAAGGGTGAGCAGTTCTTC.

The chain employs TRBV4-1 and TRBJ2-1; TRBD1 or TRBD2 may be the D gene (5 bases each). This CDR3 is 14 amino acids long. The V gene's germline CDR1 is MGHRA and CDR2 YSYEKL. The V end lost 0 bases, the J end lost 9 bases, and 12 bases lay between the germline ends. This chain's CDR3 is CASSQDPAGSEQFF. In nucleotides, the CDR3 is TGCGCCAGCAGCCAAGATCCGGCAGGGAGTGAGCAGTTCTTC.

This clonotype was observed at least ten times. The genes are TRBV6-2 or TRBV6-3 and TRBJ1-3; a possible D gene is TRBD1 (5 bases). CDR3 length: 15 amino acids. With 6 bases removed from V and 0 bases from J, the gap between germline ends came to 12 bases. Germline V gene lookup returns CDR1 MNHEY and CDR2 SVGEGT. The CDR3 region has the DNA TGTGCCAGCAGCCGAGGGACTGCCTCTGGAAACACCATATATTTT. Its translation is CASSRGTASGNTIYF.

This clonotype was seen many times. V is TRBV6-2 or TRBV6-3 and J is TRBJ2-1, with D perhaps TRBD2 (5 bases). This CDR3 spans 12 amino acids. Germline V gene data show CDR1 as MNHEY and CDR2 as SVGEGT. Between the trimmed V and J ends, which lost 7 bases and 7 bases, there was a span of 11 bases. The CDR3 region has the DNA TGTGCCAGCACCCCCCGGGGAAATGAGCAGTTCTTC. Translating it yields CASTPRGNEQFF.

This clonotype came up many times. The genes are TRBV6-5 and TRBJ2-3; no firm D call. The CDR3 spans 13 residues. Per the germline V gene, CDR1 is MNHEY and CDR2 is SVGAGI. The V end was cut by 8 bases, the J end by 1 base, with 10 bases between. In DNA form, the CDR3 reads TGTGCCAGCGGCACTCCGGGCACAGATACGCAGTATTTT. Translating it yields CASGTPGTDTQYF.

This chain connects TRBV12-3 or TRBV12-4 to TRBJ1-1; D ambiguous. This CDR3 spans 11 amino acids. The V gene lost 7 bases and the J gene lost 2 bases, with 5 bases spanning the gap. CDR3 nucleotides: TGTGCCAGCACCTACAACACTGAAGCTTTCTTT. Translated: CASTYNTEAFF.

This clonotype came up many times. The rearrangement uses TRBV7-2 and TRBJ2-1; D is undetermined. Germline V CDR1 and CDR2: SGHTA, FQGNSA. The CDR3 length is 13 residues. With 1 base removed from V and 9 bases from J, the gap between germline ends came to 10 bases. The CDR3 region is CASSLVIAAEQFF. CDR3 DNA: TGTGCCAGCAGCTTAGTGATAGCTGCTGAGCAGTTCTTC.

This clonotype was recorded at least ten times. This chain links TRBV6-2 or TRBV6-3 with TRBJ2-5; a possible D gene is TRBD2 (6 bases). Trimming stripped 8 bases from V and 4 bases from J, with 17 bases between. The CDR3 totals 14 residues. Germline lookup yields CDR1 MNHEY and CDR2 SVGEGT. The CDR3 region has the DNA TGTGCCAGCTCCCGGGACTTGGGGGGAGAGACCCAGTACTTC. Protein product: CASSRDLGGETQYF.

V and J are TRBV12-3 or TRBV12-4 and TRBJ2-1; 8 bases line up with TRBD2. V was clipped by 5 bases and J by 5 bases; unmatched bases: 8. This CDR3 is built from 15 residues. CDR3 residues: CASSPSGSSHNEQFF. Written as DNA, the CDR3 is TGTGCCAGCAGTCCGAGCGGGAGTTCTCACAATGAGCAGTTCTTC.

This clonotype came up many times. In DNA form, the CDR3 reads TGTGCCACCAGCAGAGGCCCTTTTAGAGCTGGACTAGCGGGAGGAAGAAATGAGCAGTTCTTC. It encodes CATSRGPFRAGLAGGRNEQFF. The V gene is TRBV15, the J gene TRBJ2-1, with TRBD2 matching over 14 bases. This CDR3 contains 21 residues. Germline V lookup: CDR1 LNHNV, CDR2 YYDKDF (reference sequence). The J segment lost 7 bases and the V segment lost 1 base, leaving 18 bases of the junction unmatched. The variable domain in full, completed from reference TRBV15 and TRBJ2-1, reads DAMVIQNPRYQVTQFGKPVTLSCSQTLNHNVMYWYQQKSSQAPKLLFHYYDKDFNNEADTPDNFQSRRPNTSFCFLDIRSPGLGDTAMYLCATSRGPFRAGLAGGRNEQFFGPGTRLTVL.

This clonotype was observed at least ten times. The chain joins TRBV20-1 to TRBJ2-2; 12 bases match TRBD2. The germline gives CDR1 DFQATT, CDR2 SNEGSKA (reference sequence). V shed 5 bases and J 3 bases; nucleotides not matched to a gene: 1. This CDR3 has 14 residues. CDR3 loop: CSASSGRDTGELFF. CDR3 bases: TGCAGTGCTTCTAGCGGGAGGGACACCGGGGAGCTGTTTTTT.

This clonotype was seen repeatedly, ten times or more. The chain links TRBV27 to TRBJ1-2; D might be TRBD1 (6 bases). The germline V gene encodes CDR1 MNHEY and CDR2 SMNVEV (reference sequence). V was cut by 6 bases and J by 2 bases, with 10 bases left in between. The CDR3 is made up of 13 amino acids. CDR3 sequence: CASSRTANYGYTF. Written as DNA, the CDR3 is TGTGCCAGCAGCCGGACAGCCAACTATGGCTACACCTTC.

This clonotype is categorized as medium-sized (0.01 to 0.1%). The rearrangement links TRBV28 to TRBJ1-1; maybe TRBD1 (5 bases). The CDR3 length is 13 residues. The V gene's germline CDR1 is MDHEN and CDR2 SYDVKM. V dropped 5 bases and J dropped 5 bases, with 12 bases sitting between them. In DNA form, the CDR3 reads TGTGCCAGCAGTGGACCAGGGCGAACTGAAGCTTTCTTT. Its protein product is CASSGPGRTEAFF.